This TCR beta chain was retrieved from a study of cytomegalovirus exposure and HLA in healthy donors. 60 Vbeta and 13 Jbeta primers were used in PCR. Some clones are missing from TCRdb's copy, which holds only in-frame ones; the method was immunoSEQ multiplex PCR. This table has roughly 92,000 clones, approximately 80% appearing once. Germline CDR1 is SGHDT and CDR2 is YYEEEE. The CDR3 contains 17 residues. Trimming cost V 4 bases and J 3 bases; bases outside gene matches: 10. The sample comprised PBMCs. This sequence joins TRBV5-6 and TRBJ2-2; the match to TRBD2 covers 9 bases. The sequence was collected from a woman aged 45-65 years in good health and CMV-seropositive. CDR3 protein: CASSRLSGRMDTGELFF. CDR3 sequence (DNA): TGTGCCAGCAGCCGCTTGAGCGGGAGGATGGACACCGGGGAGCTGTTTTTT.